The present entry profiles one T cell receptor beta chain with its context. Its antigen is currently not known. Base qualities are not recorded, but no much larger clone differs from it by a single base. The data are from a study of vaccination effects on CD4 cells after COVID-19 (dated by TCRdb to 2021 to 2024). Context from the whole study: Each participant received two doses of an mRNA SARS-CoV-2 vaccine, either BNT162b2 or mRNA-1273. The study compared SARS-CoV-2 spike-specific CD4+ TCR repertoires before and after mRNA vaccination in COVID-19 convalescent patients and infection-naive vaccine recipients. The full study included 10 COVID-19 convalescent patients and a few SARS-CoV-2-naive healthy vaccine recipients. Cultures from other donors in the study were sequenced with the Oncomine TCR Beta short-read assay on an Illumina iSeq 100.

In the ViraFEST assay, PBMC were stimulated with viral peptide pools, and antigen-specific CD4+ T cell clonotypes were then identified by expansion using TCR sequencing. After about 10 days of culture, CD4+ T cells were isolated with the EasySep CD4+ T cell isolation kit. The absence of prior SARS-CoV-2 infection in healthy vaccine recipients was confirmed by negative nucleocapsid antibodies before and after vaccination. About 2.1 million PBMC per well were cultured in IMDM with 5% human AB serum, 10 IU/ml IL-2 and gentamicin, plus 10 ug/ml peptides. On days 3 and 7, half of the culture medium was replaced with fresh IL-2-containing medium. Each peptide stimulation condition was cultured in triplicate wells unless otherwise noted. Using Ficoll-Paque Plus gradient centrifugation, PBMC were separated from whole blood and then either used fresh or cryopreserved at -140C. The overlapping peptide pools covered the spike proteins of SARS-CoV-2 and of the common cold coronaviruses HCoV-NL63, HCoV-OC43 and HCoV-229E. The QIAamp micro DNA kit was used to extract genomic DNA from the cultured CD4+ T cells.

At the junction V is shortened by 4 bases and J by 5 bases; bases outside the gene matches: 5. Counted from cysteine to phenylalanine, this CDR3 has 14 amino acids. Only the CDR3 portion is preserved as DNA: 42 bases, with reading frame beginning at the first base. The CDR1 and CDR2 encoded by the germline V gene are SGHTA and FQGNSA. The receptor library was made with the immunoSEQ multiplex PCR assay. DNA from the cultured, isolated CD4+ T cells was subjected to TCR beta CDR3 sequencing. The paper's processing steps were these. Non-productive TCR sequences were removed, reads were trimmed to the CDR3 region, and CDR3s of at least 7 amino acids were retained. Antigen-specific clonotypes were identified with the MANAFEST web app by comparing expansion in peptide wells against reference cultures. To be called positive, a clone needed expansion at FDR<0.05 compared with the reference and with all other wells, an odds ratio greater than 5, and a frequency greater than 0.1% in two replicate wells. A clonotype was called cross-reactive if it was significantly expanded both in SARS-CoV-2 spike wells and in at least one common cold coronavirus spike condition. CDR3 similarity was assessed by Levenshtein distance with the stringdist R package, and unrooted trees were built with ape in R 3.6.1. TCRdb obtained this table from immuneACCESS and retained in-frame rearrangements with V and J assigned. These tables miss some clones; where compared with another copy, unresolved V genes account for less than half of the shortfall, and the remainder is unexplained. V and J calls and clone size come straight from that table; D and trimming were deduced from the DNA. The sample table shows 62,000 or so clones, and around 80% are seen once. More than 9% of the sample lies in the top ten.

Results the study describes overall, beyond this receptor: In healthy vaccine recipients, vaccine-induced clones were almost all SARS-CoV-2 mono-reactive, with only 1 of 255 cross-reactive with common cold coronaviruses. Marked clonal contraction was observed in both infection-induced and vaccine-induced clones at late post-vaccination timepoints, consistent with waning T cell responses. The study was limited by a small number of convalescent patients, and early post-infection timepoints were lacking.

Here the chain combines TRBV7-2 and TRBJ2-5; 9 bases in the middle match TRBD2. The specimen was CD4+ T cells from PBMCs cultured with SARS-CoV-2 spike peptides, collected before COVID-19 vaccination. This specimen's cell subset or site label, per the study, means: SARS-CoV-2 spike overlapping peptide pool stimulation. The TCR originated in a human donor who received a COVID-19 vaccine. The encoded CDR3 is CASSSTSGSETQYF. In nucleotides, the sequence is TGTGCCAGCAGCTCTACTAGCGGGTCCGAGACCCAGTACTTC.